These 3 T cell receptor beta chains were sequenced from one sample in a study of monozygotic twins with inflammatory bowel disease (dated by TCRdb to the late 2010s). Library method: 5' RACE. Sequencing was performed on an Illumina HiSeq 2500. TCRdb reprocessed the reads into one record per CDR3 protein sequence, lacking DNA. The table for this sample records about 210,000 distinct CDR3 sequences. Of the sample, approximately 7.7% is held by the ten largest clones. Sequencing was performed on blood. The source is a human donor with ulcerative colitis or Crohn's disease, or a healthy co-twin of an affected twin (not recorded which).

The chain uses TRBV7-3 and TRBJ2-3; TCRdb indicates TRBD1, and absent DNA this call remains unverified. The length of the CDR3 is 16 residues. Germline lookup yields CDR1 SGHTA and CDR2 FQGTGA. CDR3: CASSLKGRLSTDTQYF.

This chain joins TRBV6-5 and TRBJ2-4; TCRdb reports TRBD2, a call that lacks DNA to check it against. The CDR3 totals 19 residues. Germline V gene lookup returns CDR1 MNHEY and CDR2 SVGAGI. CDR3 sequence: CASSYSGAAHSVGKNIQYF.

The chain recombines TRBV19 with TRBJ2-1. The germline CDR1 and CDR2 sequences are LNHDA and SQIVND (reference sequence). The CDR3 length is 15 residues. CDR3 protein: CASSISGGSYNEQFF.